This T cell receptor beta chain came from a study of blood T cell repertoires in COVID-19. Sequencing used immunoSEQ multiplex PCR; TCRdb keeps in-frame clones, though not all of them. The sample lists about 59,000 clones; approximately 80% were seen once. The V gene's germline CDR1 is SGHNT and CDR2 YYREEE (reference sequence). The V gene lost 3 bases and the J gene lost 4 bases, with 7 bases spanning the gap. The length of the CDR3 is 13 residues. Specimen: peripheral blood. The chain joins TRBV5-4 to TRBJ2-2; D remains ambiguous. The sequence was collected from an elderly man with acute or convalescent COVID-19. The CDR3 loop reads CASSSIVTGELFF. DNA for the CDR3: TGTGCCAGCAGCTCTATCGTCACCGGGGAGCTGTTTTTT.